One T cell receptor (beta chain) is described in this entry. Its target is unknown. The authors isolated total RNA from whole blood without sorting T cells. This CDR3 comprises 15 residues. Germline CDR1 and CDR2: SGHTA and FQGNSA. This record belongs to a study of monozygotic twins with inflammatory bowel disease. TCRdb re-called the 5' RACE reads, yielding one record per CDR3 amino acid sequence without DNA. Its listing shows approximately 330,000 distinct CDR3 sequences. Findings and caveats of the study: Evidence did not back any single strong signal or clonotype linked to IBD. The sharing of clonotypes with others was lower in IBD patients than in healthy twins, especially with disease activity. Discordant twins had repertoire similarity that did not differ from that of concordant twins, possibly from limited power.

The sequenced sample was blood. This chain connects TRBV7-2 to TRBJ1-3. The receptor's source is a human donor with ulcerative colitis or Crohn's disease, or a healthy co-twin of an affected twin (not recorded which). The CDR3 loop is CASSLVRVSGNTIYF. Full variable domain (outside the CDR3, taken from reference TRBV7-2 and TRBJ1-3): GAGVSQSPSNKVTEKGKDVELRCDPISGHTALYWYRQSLGQGLEFLIYFQGNSAPDKSGLPSDRFSAERTGGSVSTLTIQRTQQEDSAVYLCASSLVRVSGNTIYFGEGSWLTVV.